A selection of T cell receptor beta chains follows, all from one sample in a study of cytomegalovirus exposure and HLA in healthy donors. Here immunoSEQ multiplex PCR was the method, and the copy in TCRdb shows in-frame clones only, minus some. Recorded for this sample: 180,000 or so clones. Sequences were obtained from PBMCs. These receptors came from a woman aged 18-29 years in good health and CMV-seropositive. Each CDR3 is given without its conserved first and last residue. The order of the fields is V gene, CDR3 protein.

V: TRBV5-6; CDR3: ASSYRTSGSVGETQY
V: TRBV7-9; CDR3: ASSPRGEKLF
V: TRBV7-6; CDR3: ASSLAPRGGNSPLH
V: TRBV12-5; CDR3: ASGSRWSEQY
V: TRBV5-6; CDR3: ASSSMDRGRNQPQH
V: TRBV4-1; CDR3: ASSQVEGTGVPDTQY
V: TRBV6-5; CDR3: ASKVQGGNEKLF
V: TRBV5-6; CDR3: ASSLMVISSTDTQY
V: TRBV5-8; CDR3: ASSLGGGSGKDTQY
V: TRBV19; CDR3: ASRPQGPHYGYT
V: TRBV30; CDR3: AWSQKGAEGLLGNTIY
V: TRBV7-2; CDR3: ASSSSTGKGNEKLF
V: TRBV6-4; CDR3: ASRPGSSTGELF
V: TRBV2; CDR3: ASSSGQGAVGELF
V: TRBV21-1; CDR3: ASSWVPGLRGNEQF
V: TRBV6-5; CDR3: ASSYSGQGNTEAF
V: TRBV2; CDR3: ASRDGLNEKLF
V: TRBV10-1; CDR3: ASSAEF
V: TRBV6-5; CDR3: ASSPLVSNTEAF
V: TRBV5-4; CDR3: ASSSMGTGGLNTEAF
V: TRBV5-1; CDR3: ASSTDRVNTEAF
V: TRBV30; CDR3: AWSARSETQY
V: TRBV2; CDR3: ASRTGYNQPQH
V: TRBV7-6; CDR3: ASSRDLRTGELF
V: TRBV4-3; CDR3: ASSQDLGTGPQY
V: TRBV18; CDR3: ASSPDQGAYEQY
V: TRBV28; CDR3: ASISGSGGVYEQY
V: TRBV11-1; CDR3: ASSLRGAIGETQY
V: TRBV5-1; CDR3: ASSLTGGRGYT
V: TRBV7-8; CDR3: ASSLSGTGYSEQF
V: TRBV10-1; CDR3: ASSEGLNQPQH
V: TRBV11-2; CDR3: ASSPGLAGAGELF
V: TRBV4-1; CDR3: ASSQVGTAYGYT